Listed below are T cell receptor beta chains from one sample, sequenced in a study of T cells in narcolepsy. The table came from immunoSEQ multiplex PCR; TCRdb's copy has only in-frame clones and leaves some out. The sample lists about 30,000 clones; under 85% were seen once. The sequenced sample was CD45RA- memory CD4+ T cells from PBMCs. These receptors were obtained from a human donor with narcolepsy. Both conserved end residues are part of each CDR3. The D gene is left open where the match is weak. Rows give clone size only sometimes, using once, few, many, or a class for an expanded clone.

abundance	d_gene	j_gene	v_gene	CDR3aa	CDR3nt
once	TRBD1	TRBJ2-2	TRBV29-1	CSVETGSGGELFF	TGCAGCGTGGAGACAGGGTCGGGCGGGGAGCTGTTTTTT
NA	TRBD1	TRBJ1-6	TRBV6-5	CASSYMTGGISPLHF	TGTGCCAGCAGTTACATGACAGGGGGTATTTCACCCCTCCACTTT
NA	TRBD2	TRBJ2-1	TRBV30	CGGRGLAAHNEQFF	TGTGGAGGTAGGGGACTAGCGGCCCACAATGAGCAGTTCTTC
NA	NA	TRBJ2-7	TRBV6-6	CASSPGAQRALGEQYF	TGTGCCAGCAGTCCCGGGGCGCAAAGGGCTTTAGGCGAGCAGTACTTC
NA	TRBD1	TRBJ1-3	TRBV19	CASRRGTGGNTIYF	TGTGCCAGTAGGCGGGGGACAGGCGGAAACACCATATATTTT
NA	NA	TRBJ1-3	TRBV9	CASSGGRGPGNTIYF	TGTGCCAGCAGCGGGGGGCGTGGGCCGGGAAACACCATATATTTT
NA	NA	TRBJ2-5	TRBV6-5	CASSPPRSPYF	TGTGCCAGCAGTCCCCCAAGGAGCCCGTACTTC
NA	NA	TRBJ1-6	TRBV19	CASKDSMHSPLHF	TGTGCCAGTAAGGACAGCATGCATTCACCCCTCCACTTT
NA	NA	TRBJ2-7	TRBV6-1	CASTEGTYEQYF	TGTGCCAGCACCGAAGGGACCTACGAGCAGTACTTC
few	NA	TRBJ1-2	TRBV11-2	CASSLDGAANYGYTF	TGTGCCAGCAGCTTAGATGGGGCTGCTAACTATGGCTACACCTTC
NA	NA	TRBJ2-3	TRBV5-1	CASSYGTRGDTQYF	TGCGCCAGCAGCTACGGGACTCGGGGAGATACGCAGTATTTT
NA	NA	TRBJ1-4	TRBV14	CASSPRLGVATNEKLFF	TGTGCCAGCAGCCCGCGGTTGGGAGTTGCAACTAATGAAAAACTGTTTTTT
NA	NA	TRBJ1-1	TRBV30	CAWSGAVMNTEAFF	TGTGCCTGGAGTGGGGCAGTCATGAACACTGAAGCTTTCTTT
NA	TRBD1	TRBJ2-3	TRBV25-1	CASTGTGSPDTQYF	TGTGCCAGCACTGGGACAGGGTCACCAGATACGCAGTATTTT
NA	NA	TRBJ1-5	TRBV2	CASSEGLQSNQPQHF	TGTGCCAGCAGTGAAGGCCTCCAGAGCAATCAGCCCCAGCATTTT
NA	NA	TRBJ1-2	TRBV28	CASTDSLRGSGYTF	TGTGCCAGCACGGACTCCCTCCGGGGTAGTGGCTACACCTTC
NA	TRBD1	TRBJ1-2	TRBV7-9	CASSLRDSRSYGYTF	TGTGCCAGCAGCTTAAGGGACAGCCGTTCCTATGGCTACACCTTC
NA	NA	TRBJ2-1	TRBV7-9	CASIEGRHNEQFF	TGTGCCAGCATCGAGGGGCGACACAATGAGCAGTTCTTC
few	TRBD1	TRBJ1-6	TRBV4-1	CASSQGTGENSPLHF	TGCGCCAGCAGCCAAGGGACAGGGGAGAATTCACCCCTCCACTTT
few	NA	TRBJ1-5	TRBV7-3	CASSLVAVGLRGQPQHF	TGTGCCAGCAGCTTAGTGGCGGTGGGTCTTCGGGGGCAGCCCCAGCATTTT
NA	TRBD1	TRBJ2-1	TRBV7-9	CASSLAGGAEQFF	TGTGCCAGCAGCTTAGCAGGGGGCGCTGAGCAGTTCTTC
NA	NA	TRBJ1-5	TRBV7-2	CASSYGGAGQPQHF	TGTGCCAGCAGCTATGGTGGTGCAGGTCAGCCCCAGCATTTT
NA	NA	TRBJ1-2	TRBV5-4	CASSSDPRGYTF	TGTGCCAGCAGTTCGGACCCCAGGGGCTACACCTTC
NA	NA	TRBJ1-5	TRBV27	CASAFSAGEGQPQHF	TGTGCCAGCGCGTTTTCGGCAGGGGAGGGTCAGCCCCAGCATTTT
NA	TRBD1	TRBJ1-1	TRBV27	CASSPFISFDRVTEAFF	TGTGCCAGCTCCCCCTTCATCTCATTCGACAGGGTCACTGAAGCTTTCTTT
NA	NA	TRBJ2-7	TRBV5-8	CASSLHKSSEQYF	TGTGCCAGCAGCTTGCACAAGAGTTCCGAGCAGTACTTC
NA	NA	TRBJ1-1	TRBV7-9	CASSPQNMNTEAFF	TGTGCCAGCAGCCCCCAGAACATGAACACTGAAGCTTTCTTT
NA	TRBD1	TRBJ1-2	TRBV6-5	CASSKTGSYTF	TGTGCCAGCAGCAAGACAGGGAGTTACACCTTC
NA	NA	TRBJ1-5	TRBV7-9	CASSDVVMDGNQPQHF	TGTGCCAGCAGCGACGTAGTCATGGACGGCAATCAGCCCCAGCATTTT
NA	NA	TRBJ2-5	TRBV7-2	CASSSMGGQETQYF	TGTGCCAGCAGCTCCATGGGGGGACAAGAGACCCAGTACTTC
NA	TRBD1	TRBJ1-1	TRBV19	CASSSDRATPEAFF	TGTGCCAGTAGTTCAGACAGGGCTACCCCTGAAGCTTTCTTT
NA	NA	TRBJ1-5	TRBV7-3	CASSLSIGAPQHF	TGTGCCAGCAGCTTAAGTATAGGGGCGCCCCAGCATTTT
NA	NA	TRBJ1-3	TRBV23-1	CASRPRLGQSGNTIYF	TGCGCCAGCAGACCTCGACTCGGACAGTCTGGAAACACCATATATTTT
few	NA	TRBJ2-1	TRBV27	CASSLGQPSYNEQFF	TGTGCCAGCAGTTTAGGGCAACCCTCCTACAATGAGCAGTTCTTC
NA	NA	TRBJ1-6	TRBV11-2	CASSSQTTPLKGANSPLHF	TGTGCCAGCAGCTCCCAAACCACTCCCCTTAAAGGGGCCAATTCACCCCTCCACTTT
NA	TRBD1	TRBJ2-1	TRBV5-1	CASSETGGYNEQFF	TGCGCCAGCAGCGAGACAGGGGGTTACAATGAGCAGTTCTTC
NA	NA	TRBJ1-4	TRBV7-2	CASSLAKTNEKLFF	TGTGCCAGCAGCTTGGCCAAAACTAATGAAAAACTGTTTTTT
once	NA	TRBJ2-5	TRBV6-6	CASRNVGVETQYF	TGTGCCAGCAGGAACGTGGGGGTGGAGACCCAGTACTTC
NA	TRBD2	TRBJ2-1	TRBV6-1	CASSASSGGARFF	TGTGCCAGCAGTGCTTCAAGCGGGGGGGCTCGGTTCTTC
once	TRBD1	TRBJ1-1	TRBV11-2	CASSLGQGGTEAFF	TGTGCCAGCAGCCTGGGACAGGGAGGAACTGAAGCTTTCTTT
NA	TRBD1	TRBJ1-6	TRBV11-2	CASSLGGQGDSPLHF	TGTGCCAGCAGCTTAGGGGGACAGGGTGATTCACCCCTCCACTTT